This T cell receptor beta chain was recovered during a study of CXCR3-negative and CXCR3-positive naive CD8 T cells. Study-wide results and limits: Cryopreservation partially lowered CXCR3 expression, so most assays used fresh PBMCs. Naive CXCR3-negative cells resembled naive CXCR3-positive cells in TRBV-TRBJ usage; memory cells differed. Naive subsets did not differ in surface CD5, and TRB CDR3 properties served to infer TCR strength. Both of the naive subsets showed about the same high diversity, but memory CD8+ cells had much less.

Via 5' RACE with UMI labels, TRB cDNA libraries were prepared. Following a re-call of the 5' RACE reads, TCRdb has one entry per CDR3 protein and lacks DNA. Its clone listing holds under 75,000 distinct CDR3 sequences. From germline, CDR1 is SQVTM and CDR2 ANQGSEA. This CDR3 contains 14 residues. Notes on this clonotype: Its antigen is unidentified.

The genes are TRBV29-1 and TRBJ2-1; TCRdb's assignment of TRBD2 cannot be checked, as there is no DNA. The TCR comes from a human donor in good health. Some clones in this sample may be carry-over from other donors' samples. The source material was naive CXCR3- CD8+ T cells from blood. This sample's subset: CD45RO-CCR7+CD27+CD95- naive CD8+ T cells lacking CXCR3 (TNR3-). CDR3 sequence: CSVEGGIESNEQFF.